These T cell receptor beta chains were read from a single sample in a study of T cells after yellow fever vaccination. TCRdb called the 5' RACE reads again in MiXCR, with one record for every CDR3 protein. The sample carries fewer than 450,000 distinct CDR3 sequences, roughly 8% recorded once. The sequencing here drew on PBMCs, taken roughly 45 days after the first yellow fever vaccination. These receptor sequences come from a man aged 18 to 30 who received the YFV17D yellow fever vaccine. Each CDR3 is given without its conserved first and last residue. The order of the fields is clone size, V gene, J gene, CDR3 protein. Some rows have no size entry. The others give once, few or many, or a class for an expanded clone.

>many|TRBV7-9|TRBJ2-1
ASSLVAGNEQF
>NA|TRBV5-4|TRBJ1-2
ASSPAGGYYGYT
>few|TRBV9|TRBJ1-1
ASSLTVRDSKAF
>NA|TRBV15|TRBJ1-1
ATSRPPDPMNTEAF
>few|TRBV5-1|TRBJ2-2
ASSRGDTGELF
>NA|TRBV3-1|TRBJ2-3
ASSHLPLAGGGDTQY
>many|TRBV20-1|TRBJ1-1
SARDFGRLNTEAF
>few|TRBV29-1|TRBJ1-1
SGTRRGNTEAF
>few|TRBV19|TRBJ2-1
ASSIDRNREQF
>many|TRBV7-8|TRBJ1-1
ASGGGGFGNTEAF
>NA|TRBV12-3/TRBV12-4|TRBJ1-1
ASRFDSQAF
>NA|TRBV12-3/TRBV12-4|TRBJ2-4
ASSKQGNIQY
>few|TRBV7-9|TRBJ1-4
ASSDTGDGATNEKLF
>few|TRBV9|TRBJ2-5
ASSVDRGGEETQY
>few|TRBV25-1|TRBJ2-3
ASSEYAAGTTQY
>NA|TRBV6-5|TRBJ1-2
ASSYGDGLVNYGYT
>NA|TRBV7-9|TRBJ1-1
ASSQRDSQKEAF
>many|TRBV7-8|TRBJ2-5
ASSLGTGNTEETQY
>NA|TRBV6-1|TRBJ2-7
ASSGSLHEQY
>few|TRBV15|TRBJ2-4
ATGGKDIQY
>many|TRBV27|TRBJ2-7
ASRLQGPAFSYEQY
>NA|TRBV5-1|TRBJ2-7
ASSLTPGQAYYEQY
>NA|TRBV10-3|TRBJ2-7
ATGQGSYEQY
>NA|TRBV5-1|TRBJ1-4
ASSLNQAGEEKLF